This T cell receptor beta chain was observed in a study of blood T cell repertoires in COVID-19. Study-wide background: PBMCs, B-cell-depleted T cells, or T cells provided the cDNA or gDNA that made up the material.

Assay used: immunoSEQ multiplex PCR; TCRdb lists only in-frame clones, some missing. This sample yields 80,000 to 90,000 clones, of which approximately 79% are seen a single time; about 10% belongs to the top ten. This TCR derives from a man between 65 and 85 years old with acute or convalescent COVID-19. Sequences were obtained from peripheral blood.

Here the CDR3 DNA reads TGTGCCAGTAGTAGGGGACTAGCGGGGGGGCCCTCTTGGGCCGGGGAGCTGTTTTTT. It translates to CASSRGLAGGPSWAGELFF. The V and J genes are TRBV19 and TRBJ2-2; the match to TRBD2 covers 16 bases. V dropped 4 bases and J dropped 6; count of bases not matched to a gene: 11. Germline loops: CDR1 LNHDA, CDR2 SQIVND (reference sequence). The CDR3 contains 19 residues.